The 13 T cell receptor beta chains below were found in one sample sequenced in a study of blood T cell repertoires in COVID-19. TCRdb keeps only in-frame clones here, not all; method: immunoSEQ multiplex PCR. The sample comprises approximately 300,000 clones, around 89% of which are singletons, and 5% to 7.5% rests with the top ten. Sequenced sample: peripheral blood. The receptors were sampled from a man younger than 35 who had recovered from COVID-19.

V is TRBV7-2 and J is TRBJ2-5, with TRBD2 matching 8 bases. The CDR3 spans 16 residues. The germline V gene has CDR1 SGHTA and CDR2 FQGNSA. Losses at the gene ends were 1 base for V and 1 base for J; bases not matched to a gene: 5. CDR3 protein: CASSLGGGGIQETQYF. CDR3 in DNA: TGTGCCAGCAGCTTAGGGGGCGGGGGGATCCAAGAGACCCAGTACTTC.

V gene TRBV7-6 combines with J gene TRBJ1-1; the match to TRBD1 covers 10 bases. After removal of 5 bases from V and 4 bases from J, the junction contained 10 bases not matched to a gene. CDR3 length: 16 residues. Looked up from germline, CDR1 is SGHVS and CDR2 is FNYEAQ. CDR3 loop: CASSQRQGAWGTEAFF. The CDR3 bases are TGTGCCAGCAGCCAAAGACAGGGGGCATGGGGCACTGAAGCTTTCTTT.

The chain couples TRBV6-5 to TRBJ1-1, with a weak D call TRBD1 (5 bases). CDR3 length equals 15 residues. The V end lost 6 bases, the J end lost 6 bases, and 20 bases lay between the germline ends. In germline, CDR1 is MNHEY, CDR2 SVGAGI. CDR3 sequence (DNA): TGTGCCAGCAGAAAAACCGGGGACTTCCCACCTGAAGCTTTCTTT. It is translated as CASRKTGDFPPEAFF.

This chain joins TRBV9 and TRBJ2-1; 8 nucleotides agree with TRBD2. Germline values: CDR1 SGDLS, CDR2 YYNGEE. The length of the CDR3 is 17 residues. Trimming at V came to 4 bases and at J to 4 bases, leaving 13 bases not matched to a gene. The CDR3 here is CASSNRGGSPNYNEQFF. In DNA form, the CDR3 reads TGTGCCAGCAGCAACCGGGGGGGTTCGCCGAATTACAATGAGCAGTTCTTC.

To note about this clone: This sample includes further DNA sequences coding for the same CDR3. The rearrangement links TRBV12-3 or TRBV12-4 to TRBJ2-7, with D unresolved. The CDR3 runs to 13 residues. Trimming removed 3 bases at V and 2 bases at J, with 8 bases between. CDR3 in DNA: TGTGCCAGCAGTTTGCGAGGTCCCTACGAGCAGTACTTC. This sequence encodes CASSLRGPYEQYF.

J is TRBJ1-1 and V is TRBV6-5, with D unclear. The germline gives CDR1 MNHEY, CDR2 SVGAGI. The V and J ends lost 0 bases and 6 bases respectively, with 8 bases between them. The CDR3 consists of 13 residues. The CDR3 bases are TGTGCCAGCAGTTACTCTCAGGACTCTGAAGCTTTCTTT. Residues: CASSYSQDSEAFF.

The rearrangement uses TRBV3-1 (or the pseudogene TRBV3-2) and TRBJ2-1; 11 nucleotides align to TRBD2. The germline V gene has CDR1 LGHDT and CDR2 YNNKEL (reference sequence). The trim removed 2 bases at V and 2 bases at J, leaving 8 bases unmatched. The CDR3 spans 18 residues. CDR3 loop: CASSQIAGGPWTYNEQFF. The CDR3 nucleotides read TGTGCCAGCAGCCAAATAGCGGGGGGGCCTTGGACCTACAATGAGCAGTTCTTC.

This chain uses TRBV11-2 with TRBJ1-5, with 8 bases lining up with TRBD1. Germline-derived CDR1 and CDR2 are SGHAT and FQNNGV. The CDR3 contains 15 residues. The J segment lost 7 bases and the V segment lost 5 bases, leaving 10 bases of the junction unmatched. The CDR3 sequence: CASSRGQGYNQPQHF. CDR3 bases: TGTGCCAGCAGCCGCGGACAGGGATACAACCAGCCCCAGCATTTT.

V gene TRBV27 combines with J gene TRBJ2-2, with a possible D match to TRBD1 (6 bases). The CDR3 is made up of 15 amino acids. Trimming shortened V by 7 bases and J by 3 bases, and 15 bases separated the two germline ends. In germline, CDR1 is MNHEY, CDR2 SMNVEV (reference sequence). CDR3 sequence (DNA): TGTGCCAGCACCATACAGGGTCGGGACACCGGGGAGCTGTTTTTT. Its protein product is CASTIQGRDTGELFF.

The chain uses TRBV6-6 and TRBJ1-5; 7 bases line up with TRBD1. The germline gives CDR1 MNHNY, CDR2 SVGAGI (reference sequence). The CDR3 is made up of 14 amino acids. The junction had 4 bases not matched to a gene; V was cut back by 2 bases and J by 6 bases. Here the CDR3 DNA reads TGTGCCAGCAGTTACGGAGGGGGCAGTCAGCCCCAGCATTTT. Its protein product is CASSYGGGSQPQHF.

The genes are TRBV24-1 and TRBJ2-1; 8 bases are a match to TRBD2. Germline V gene data show CDR1 as KGHDR and CDR2 as SFDVKD. The V and J ends lost 6 bases and 7 bases, in that order; junction bases with no gene match: 7. This CDR3 spans 14 amino acids. This CDR3 reads CATSTSGSRNEQFF. CDR3 nucleotides: TGTGCCACCAGTACCAGCGGGAGTCGAAATGAGCAGTTCTTC.

This chain links TRBV2 with TRBJ2-2, with D perhaps TRBD2 (7 bases). CDR3 length: 13 residues. Trimming pared 7 bases from V and 12 bases from J, leaving 18 bases between. Germline CDR1 and CDR2: SNHLY and FYNNEI. The CDR3 reads CASNGPPGGKLFF. In DNA, the CDR3 is TGTGCCAGCAATGGCCCCCCGGGGGGCAAGCTGTTTTTT.

This chain connects TRBV4-1 to TRBJ2-7, with 7 bases that match TRBD2. This CDR3 contains 14 residues. Unmatched junction bases numbered 5, after V lost 3 bases and J lost 3 bases. Germline loops: CDR1 MGHRA, CDR2 YSYEKL. Here the CDR3 DNA reads TGCGCCAGCAGCCAGCTTCGGGGGGTCTACGAGCAGTACTTC. Protein product: CASSQLRGVYEQYF.